This T cell receptor beta chain originates from a study of beta chain features in type 1 diabetes. Study-wide points: Significant though moderate, a shortening of TCRB CDR3s appeared in all four CD4+ subsets of Type 1 diabetes patients.

This clone was detected a few times. Its antigen is not identified. As every portion of the isolated RNA was reverse transcribed, the sequencing read expressed TCRB transcripts. Sequenced by immunoSEQ multiplex PCR; TCRdb stores in-frame clones only, minus some. The data show some 150,000 clones, roughly 10% seen once. The V gene end was trimmed by 4 bases and the J gene end by 5 bases; junction bases not matched to a gene: 14. The CDR3 has 16 residues. In germline, CDR1 is SGHRS, CDR2 YFSETQ. The chain is built from TRBV5-1 and TRBJ2-5, with 7 bases fitting TRBD1. This clonotype originated in a man aged 18 to 29 in good health. The sample comprised naive CD4+ T cells from blood. CDR3 protein: CASSTGDRALRETQYF. The DNA for the CDR3 is TGCGCCAGCAGCACAGGCGACAGGGCGCTGAGGGAGACCCAGTACTTC.